This passage covers 4 T cell receptor beta chains from one sample sequenced in a study of response to subunit inactivated influenza vaccine. TCRdb redid the calling of the RT-PCR reads with MiXCR, one entry per CDR3 protein. In the table there are about 520,000 distinct CDR3 sequences, about 25% of which are singletons. The specimen comprised CD4+ T cells sorted from PBMCs, sampled about 5 days after vaccination. All receptors derive from a man aged 50-59 years who received an inactivated influenza vaccine.

Details on this clonotype: With a much larger clone just one base away, this may be a read error. This chain uses TRBV7-9 with TRBJ2-7; 11 bases line up with TRBD1. The CDR3 has 15 residues. Germline V gene lookup returns CDR1 SEHNR and CDR2 FQNEAQ (reference sequence). CDR3 DNA sequence: TGTTCCAGCTCTAGCCGGGACAGGGGGTCCTACGAGCAGTACTTC. Translating gives CSSSSRDRGSYEQYF.

This chain joins TRBV18 and TRBJ2-6, with no clear D. This CDR3 contains 16 residues. Germline V gives CDR1 KGHSH, CDR2 LQKENI. V lost 2 bases and J lost 2, with 10 bases in between. CDR3 DNA sequence: TGTGCCAGCTCACCAATTGGGGTTGCTGGGGCCAACGTCCTGACTTTC. Translation: CASSPIGVAGANVLTF.

The chain links TRBV20-1 to TRBJ2-5; 7 bases fit TRBD2. Trimming at V came to 1 base and at J to 4 bases, leaving 12 bases not matched to a gene. The CDR3 is 16 residues long. In germline, CDR1 is DFQATT, CDR2 SNEGSKA (reference sequence). CDR3 residues: CSARAKAGKGIETQYF. As DNA, the CDR3 is TGCAGTGCTAGAGCTAAAGCGGGGAAGGGGATAGAGACCCAGTACTTC.

A few counts support this clonotype. At one boundary the junction diverges from the germline segment, which might be a read error. This chain links TRBV5-1 with TRBJ2-1; 10 nucleotides line up with TRBD2. This CDR3 contains 16 residues. Germline assignment: CDR1 SGHRS and CDR2 YFSETQ. This CDR3 reads CASSLVELLVAGGRPF. The CDR3 coding sequence is TGCGCCAGCAGCTTGGTCGAGCTGCTAGTAGCGGGAGGACGACCCTTC.